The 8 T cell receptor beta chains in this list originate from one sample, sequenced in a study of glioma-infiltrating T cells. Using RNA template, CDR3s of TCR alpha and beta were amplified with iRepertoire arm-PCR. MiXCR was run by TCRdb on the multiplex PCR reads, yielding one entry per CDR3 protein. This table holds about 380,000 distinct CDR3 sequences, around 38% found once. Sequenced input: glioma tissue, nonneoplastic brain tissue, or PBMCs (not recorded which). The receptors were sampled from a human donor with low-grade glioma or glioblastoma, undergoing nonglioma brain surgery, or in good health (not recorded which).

The CDR3 reads CASSGYWSGNIQYF. For the CDR3, the DNA is TGTGCCAGCAGCGGATATTGGTCGGGGAACATTCAGTACTTC. The chain combines TRBV3-1 with TRBJ2-4, with D maybe TRBD2 (5 bases). Germline V gives CDR1 LGHDT, CDR2 YNNKEL (reference sequence). Trimming took off 5 bases at V and 7 bases at J, with 15 bases between the two ends. This CDR3 is built from 14 residues. The full variable domain, completed using reference TRBV3-1 and TRBJ2-4, is DTAVSQTPKYLVTQMGNDKSIKCEQNLGHDTMYWYKQDSKKFLKIMFSYNNKELIINETVPNRFSPKSPDKAHLNLHINSLELGDSAVYFCASSGYWSGNIQYFGAGTRLSVL.

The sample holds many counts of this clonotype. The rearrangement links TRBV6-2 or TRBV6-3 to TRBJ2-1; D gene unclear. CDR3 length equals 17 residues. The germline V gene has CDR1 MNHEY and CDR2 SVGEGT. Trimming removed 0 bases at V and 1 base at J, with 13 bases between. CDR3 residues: CASSYSGTSRSYNEQFF. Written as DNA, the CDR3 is TGTGCCAGCAGTTACTCGGGCACCTCGAGATCCTACAATGAGCAGTTCTTC.

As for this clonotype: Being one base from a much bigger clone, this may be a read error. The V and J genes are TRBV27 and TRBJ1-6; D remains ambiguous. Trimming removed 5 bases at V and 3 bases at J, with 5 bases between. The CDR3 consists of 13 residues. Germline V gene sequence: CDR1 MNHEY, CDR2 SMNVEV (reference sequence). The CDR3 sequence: CASSGIYNSPLHF. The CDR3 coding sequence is TGTGCCAGCAGTGGGATCTATAATTCACCCCTCCACTTT.

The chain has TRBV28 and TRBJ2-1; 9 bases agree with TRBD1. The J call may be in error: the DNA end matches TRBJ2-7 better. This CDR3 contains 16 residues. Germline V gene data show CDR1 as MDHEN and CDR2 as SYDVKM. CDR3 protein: CATDRGTGTFPYEQYF. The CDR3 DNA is TGTGCCACCGACAGAGGGACAGGGACCTTCCCCTACGAGCAGTACTTC.

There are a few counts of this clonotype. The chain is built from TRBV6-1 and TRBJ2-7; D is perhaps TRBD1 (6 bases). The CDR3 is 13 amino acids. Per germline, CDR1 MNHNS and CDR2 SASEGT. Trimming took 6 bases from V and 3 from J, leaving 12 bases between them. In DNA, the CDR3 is TGTGCCAGCAGACCCACAGGGAACTACGAGCAGTACTTC. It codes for CASRPTGNYEQYF.

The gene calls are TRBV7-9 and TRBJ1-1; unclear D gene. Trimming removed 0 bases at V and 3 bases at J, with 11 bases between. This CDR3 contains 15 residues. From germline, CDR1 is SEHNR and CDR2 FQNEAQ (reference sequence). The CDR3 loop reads CASSLAPRVHTEAFF. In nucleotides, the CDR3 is TGTGCCAGCAGCTTAGCTCCAAGGGTTCACACTGAAGCTTTCTTT.

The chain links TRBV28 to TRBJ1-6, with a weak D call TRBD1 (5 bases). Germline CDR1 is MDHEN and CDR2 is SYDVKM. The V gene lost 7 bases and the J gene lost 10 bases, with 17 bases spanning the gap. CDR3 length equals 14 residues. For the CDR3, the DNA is TGTGCCAGCAACTTTCGGGGCGCCAGATCACCCCTCCACTTT. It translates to CASNFRGARSPLHF.

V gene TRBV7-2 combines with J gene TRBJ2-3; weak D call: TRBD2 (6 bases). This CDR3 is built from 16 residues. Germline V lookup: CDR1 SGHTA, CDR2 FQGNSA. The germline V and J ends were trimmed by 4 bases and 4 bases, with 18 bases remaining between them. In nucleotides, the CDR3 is TGTGCCAGCAGCTCCAGCCTAGCGCCTAGCGCAGATACGCAGTATTTT. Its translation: CASSSSLAPSADTQYF.